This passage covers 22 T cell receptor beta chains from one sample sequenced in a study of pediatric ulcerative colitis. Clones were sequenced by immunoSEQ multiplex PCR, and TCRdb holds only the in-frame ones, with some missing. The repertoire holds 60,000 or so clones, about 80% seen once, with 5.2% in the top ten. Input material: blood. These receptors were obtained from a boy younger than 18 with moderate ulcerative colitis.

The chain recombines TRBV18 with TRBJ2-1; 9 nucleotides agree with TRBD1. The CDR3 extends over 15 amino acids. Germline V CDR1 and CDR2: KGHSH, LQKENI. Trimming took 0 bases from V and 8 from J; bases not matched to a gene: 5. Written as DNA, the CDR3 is TGTGCCAGCTCACCACCGGGACAGGGTACCTATGAGCAGTTCTTC. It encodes CASSPPGQGTYEQFF.

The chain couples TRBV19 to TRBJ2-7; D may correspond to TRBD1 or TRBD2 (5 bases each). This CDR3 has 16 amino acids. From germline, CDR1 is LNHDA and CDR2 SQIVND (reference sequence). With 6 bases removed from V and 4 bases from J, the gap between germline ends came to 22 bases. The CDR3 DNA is TGTGCCAGTAGAAACTCCGGGACCGCGGTGAATTACGAGCAGTACTTC. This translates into CASRNSGTAVNYEQYF.

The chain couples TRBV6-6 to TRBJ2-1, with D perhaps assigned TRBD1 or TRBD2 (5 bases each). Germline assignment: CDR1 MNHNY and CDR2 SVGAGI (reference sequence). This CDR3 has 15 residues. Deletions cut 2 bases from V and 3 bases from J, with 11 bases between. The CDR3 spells CASSYPMGVYNEQFF. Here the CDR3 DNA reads TGTGCCAGCAGTTACCCGATGGGGGTCTACAATGAGCAGTTCTTC.

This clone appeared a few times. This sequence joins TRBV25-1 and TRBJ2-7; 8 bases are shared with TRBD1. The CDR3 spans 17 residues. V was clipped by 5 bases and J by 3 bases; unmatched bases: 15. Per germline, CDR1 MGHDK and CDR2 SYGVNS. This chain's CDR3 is CASSKSESDRGFYEQYF. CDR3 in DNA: TGTGCCAGCAGTAAATCCGAGAGCGACAGGGGATTCTACGAGCAGTACTTC.

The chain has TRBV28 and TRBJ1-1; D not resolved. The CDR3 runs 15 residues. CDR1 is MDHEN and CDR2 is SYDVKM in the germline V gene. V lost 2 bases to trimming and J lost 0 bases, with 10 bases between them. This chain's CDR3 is CASSLRILMNTEAFF. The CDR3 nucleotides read TGTGCCAGCAGTTTACGGATTCTCATGAACACTGAAGCTTTCTTT.

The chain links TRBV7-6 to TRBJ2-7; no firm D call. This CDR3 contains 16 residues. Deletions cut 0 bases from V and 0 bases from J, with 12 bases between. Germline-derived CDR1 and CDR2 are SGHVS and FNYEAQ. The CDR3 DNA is TGTGCCAGCAGCTTAGCCACGGCGACCAGCTCCTACGAGCAGTACTTC. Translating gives CASSLATATSSYEQYF.

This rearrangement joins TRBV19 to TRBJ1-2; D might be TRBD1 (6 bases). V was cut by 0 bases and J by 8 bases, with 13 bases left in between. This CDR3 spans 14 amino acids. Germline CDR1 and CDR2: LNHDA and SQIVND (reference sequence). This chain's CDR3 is CASSIDQGFRGYTF. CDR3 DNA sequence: TGTGCCAGTAGTATAGATCAGGGGTTTCGCGGCTACACCTTC.

The CDR3 nucleotides read TGTGCCAGCTCACGGGTCAGTGTAGAAGCTTTCTTT. Protein product: CASSRVSVEAFF. V gene TRBV18 combines with J gene TRBJ1-1; no definite D call. Looked up from germline, CDR1 is KGHSH and CDR2 is LQKENI. The CDR3 sequence is 12 residues long. Trimming stripped 4 bases from V and 8 bases from J, with 11 bases between.

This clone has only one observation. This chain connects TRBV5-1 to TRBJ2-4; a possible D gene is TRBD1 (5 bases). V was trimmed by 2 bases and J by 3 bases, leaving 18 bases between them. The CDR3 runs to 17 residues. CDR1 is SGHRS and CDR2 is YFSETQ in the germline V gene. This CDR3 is CASSFGDPGLVKNIQYF. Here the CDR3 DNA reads TGCGCCAGCAGCTTTGGTGACCCAGGGCTAGTCAAAAACATTCAGTACTTC.

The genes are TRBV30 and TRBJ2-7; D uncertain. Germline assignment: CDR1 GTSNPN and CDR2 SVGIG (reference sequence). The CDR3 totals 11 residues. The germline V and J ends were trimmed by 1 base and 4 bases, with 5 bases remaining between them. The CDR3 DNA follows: TGTGCCTGGAGTGAGATGTACGAGCAGTACTTC. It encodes CAWSEMYEQYF.

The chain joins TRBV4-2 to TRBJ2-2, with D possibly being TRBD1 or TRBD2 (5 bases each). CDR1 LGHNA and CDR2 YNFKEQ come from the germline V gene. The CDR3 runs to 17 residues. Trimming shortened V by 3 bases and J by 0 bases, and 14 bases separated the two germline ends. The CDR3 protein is CASSQKGTATNTGELFF. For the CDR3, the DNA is TGTGCCAGCAGCCAGAAGGGGACGGCAACGAACACCGGGGAGCTGTTTTTT.

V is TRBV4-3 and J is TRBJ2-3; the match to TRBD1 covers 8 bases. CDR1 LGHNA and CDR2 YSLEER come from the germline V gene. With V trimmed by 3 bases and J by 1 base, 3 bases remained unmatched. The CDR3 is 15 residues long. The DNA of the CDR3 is TGCGCCAGCAGCCACACAGGGGGTGGCACAGATACGCAGTATTTT. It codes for CASSHTGGGTDTQYF.

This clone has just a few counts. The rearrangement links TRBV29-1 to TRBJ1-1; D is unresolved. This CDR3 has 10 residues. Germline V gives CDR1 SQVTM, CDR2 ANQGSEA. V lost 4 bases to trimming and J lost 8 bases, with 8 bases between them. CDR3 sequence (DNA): TGCAGCGTTGTTGTGACGGAAGCTTTCTTT. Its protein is CSVVVTEAFF.

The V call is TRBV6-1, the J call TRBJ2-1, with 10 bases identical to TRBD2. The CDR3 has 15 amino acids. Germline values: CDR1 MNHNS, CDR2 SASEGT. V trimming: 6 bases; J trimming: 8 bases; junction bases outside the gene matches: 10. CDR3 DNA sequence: TGTGCCAGCAGCCCGAGCGGGGGGGCTATAGATGAGCAGTTCTTC. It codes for CASSPSGGAIDEQFF.

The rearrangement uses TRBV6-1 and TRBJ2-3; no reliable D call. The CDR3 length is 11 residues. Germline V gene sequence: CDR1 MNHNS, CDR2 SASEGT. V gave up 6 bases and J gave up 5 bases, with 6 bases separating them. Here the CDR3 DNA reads TGTGCCAGCAGGACGGGAGATACGCAGTATTTT. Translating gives CASRTGDTQYF.

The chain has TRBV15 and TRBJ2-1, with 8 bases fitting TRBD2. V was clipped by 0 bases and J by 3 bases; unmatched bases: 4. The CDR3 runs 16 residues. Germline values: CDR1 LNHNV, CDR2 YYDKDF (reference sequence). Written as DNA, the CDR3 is TGTGCCACCAGCAGAGATGCCGGGACTAGCTACAATGAGCAGTTCTTC. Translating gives CATSRDAGTSYNEQFF.

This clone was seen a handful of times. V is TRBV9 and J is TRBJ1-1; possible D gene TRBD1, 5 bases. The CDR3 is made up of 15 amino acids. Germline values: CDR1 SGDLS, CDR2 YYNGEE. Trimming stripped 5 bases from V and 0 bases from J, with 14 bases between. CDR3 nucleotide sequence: TGTGCCAGCAGTCAGGTGGGGCGGATGAACACTGAAGCTTTCTTT. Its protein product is CASSQVGRMNTEAFF. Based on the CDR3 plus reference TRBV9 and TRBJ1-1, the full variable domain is DSGVTQTPKHLITATGQRVTLRCSPRSGDLSVYWYQQSLDQGLQFLIQYYNGEERAKGNILERFSAQQFPDLHSELNLSSLELGDSALYFCASSQVGRMNTEAFFGQGTRLTVV.

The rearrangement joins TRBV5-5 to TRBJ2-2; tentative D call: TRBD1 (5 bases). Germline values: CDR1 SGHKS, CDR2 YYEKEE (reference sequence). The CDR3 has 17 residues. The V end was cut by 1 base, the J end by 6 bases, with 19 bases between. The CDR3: CASSLYSPQGRAGELFF. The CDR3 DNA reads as TGTGCCAGCAGCTTGTATTCCCCCCAGGGAAGAGCCGGGGAGCTGTTTTTT.

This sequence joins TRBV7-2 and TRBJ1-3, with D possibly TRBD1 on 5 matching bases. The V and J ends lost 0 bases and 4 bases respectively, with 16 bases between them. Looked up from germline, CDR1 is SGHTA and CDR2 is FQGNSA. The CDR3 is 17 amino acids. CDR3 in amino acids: CASSLAGLGQGGNTIYF. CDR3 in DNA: TGTGCCAGCAGCTTAGCCGGCCTGGGGCAGGGAGGAAACACCATATATTTT. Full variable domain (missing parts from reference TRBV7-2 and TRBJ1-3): GAGVSQSPSNKVTEKGKDVELRCDPISGHTALYWYRQSLGQGLEFLIYFQGNSAPDKSGLPSDRFSAERTGGSVSTLTIQRTQQEDSAVYLCASSLAGLGQGGNTIYFGEGSWLTVV.

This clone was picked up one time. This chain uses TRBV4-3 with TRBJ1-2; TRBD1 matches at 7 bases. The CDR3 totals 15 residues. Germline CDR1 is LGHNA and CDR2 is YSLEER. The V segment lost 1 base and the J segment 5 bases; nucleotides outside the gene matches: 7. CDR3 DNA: TGCGCCAGCAGCCAAGGGCAGGGGGATCTTTATGGCTACACCTTC. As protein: CASSQGQGDLYGYTF.

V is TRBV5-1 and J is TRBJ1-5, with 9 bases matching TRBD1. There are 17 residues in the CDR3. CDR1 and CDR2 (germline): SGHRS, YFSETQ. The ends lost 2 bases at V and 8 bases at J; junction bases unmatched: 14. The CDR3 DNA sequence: TGCGCCAGCAGCTTCACAGGGGGCGGAAACCCAGGGGAGCCCCAGCATTTT. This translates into CASSFTGGGNPGEPQHF.

As DNA, the CDR3 is TGTGCCAGCAGCCAAGGGGCCCCAGCGGGAGCTCATACGCAGTATTTT. Translated, it gives CASSQGAPAGAHTQYF. The chain joins TRBV4-2 to TRBJ2-3; 8 positions match TRBD2. V was pared by 1 base and J by 7 bases, with 10 bases of the junction left unmatched. This CDR3 spans 16 amino acids. Germline lookup yields CDR1 LGHNA and CDR2 YNFKEQ.